This paragraph covers one T cell receptor beta chain sequence. The authors' processing: Reference gene primer amplification in the assay estimated nucleated cell counts. Profiling relied on immunoSEQ multiplex PCR, and the TCRdb table lists in-frame clones only, not all of them. From that table come the V and J calls and clone size; the DNA was used to work out D and trimming. This repertoire shows around 140,000 clones, around 87% found once; its top ten account for around 6.5%. The record originates from a study of blood T cell repertoires in COVID-19. Study in general: Samples taken during acute and convalescent COVID-19 were collected in the United States, Italy and Spain. The analysed material was cDNA or gDNA that came from T cells, B-cell-depleted T cells, or PBMCs.

Per germline, CDR1 MDHEN and CDR2 SYDVKM. The ends lost 10 bases at V and 5 bases at J; junction bases unmatched: 11. This CDR3 region has 14 residues. V usage is TRBV28 and J usage is TRBJ2-5, with 9 bases lining up with TRBD1. The source is an elderly man with acute or convalescent COVID-19. Sequencing was done on a sample of peripheral blood. The CDR3 loop reads CATLRDRDEETQYF. CDR3 DNA: TGTGCCACCCTCCGGGACAGGGATGAGGAGACCCAGTACTTC.